One sample yielded the 29 T cell receptor beta chains listed below, sequenced in a study of blood T cell repertoires in COVID-19. Using immunoSEQ multiplex PCR, the repertoire was profiled, and TCRdb retains in-frame clones only, with some absent. The sample has some 140,000 clones; roughly 89% are singletons. Sequenced input: peripheral blood. These receptors all come from a man aged 50-59 years with acute or convalescent COVID-19.

The count of this clone is one. This chain joins TRBV7-8 and TRBJ2-7; TRBD2 matches 9 bases. This CDR3 spans 15 amino acids. The germline CDR1 and CDR2 sequences are SGHVS and FQNEAQ. J gave up 1 base and V 4 bases, and 5 bases lay outside the gene matches. CDR3 sequence reads: CASSSPGLASYEQYV. For the CDR3, the DNA is TGTGCCAGCAGCTCGCCGGGACTAGCTTCCTACGAGCAGTACGTC.

The chain joins TRBV7-9 to TRBJ1-2, with 8 bases that match TRBD1. The CDR3 extends over 14 amino acids. Per germline, CDR1 SEHNR and CDR2 FQNEAQ (reference sequence). Unmatched junction bases numbered 8, after V lost 2 bases and J lost 9 bases. The CDR3, as DNA: TGTGCCAGCAGCTTAATGTCAACAGGGGGTAGCTACACCTTC. It specifies CASSLMSTGGSYTF.

V and J are TRBV7-2 and TRBJ2-7, with unresolved D. V lost 5 bases and J 4 bases, leaving 6 bases between the germline ends. CDR3 length: 11 amino acids. CDR1 SGHTA and CDR2 FQGNSA come from the germline V gene. The CDR3: CASSPPYEQYF. The CDR3 coding sequence is TGTGCCAGCAGCCCTCCTTACGAGCAGTACTTC.

The chain joins TRBV30 to TRBJ2-7; 7 bases are shared with TRBD1. The CDR3 totals 13 residues. Germline V CDR1 and CDR2: GTSNPN, SVGIG (reference sequence). The ends lost 5 bases at V and 0 bases at J; junction bases unmatched: 4. The CDR3: CAWRQGGSYEQYF. The CDR3 bases are TGTGCCTGGCGACAGGGCGGCTCCTACGAGCAGTACTTC.

The chain carries TRBV7-2 and TRBJ2-7; 8 bases agree with TRBD1. Germline CDR1 reads SGHTA; CDR2 reads FQGNSA. J was trimmed by 2 bases and V by 0 bases; bases with no gene match: 3. The CDR3 is 15 amino acids. CDR3 sequence: CASSLAQGETYEQYF. In DNA form, the CDR3 reads TGTGCCAGCAGCTTAGCACAGGGGGAAACCTACGAGCAGTACTTC. The whole variable domain, remainder taken from reference TRBV7-2 and TRBJ2-7, is GAGVSQSPSNKVTEKGKDVELRCDPISGHTALYWYRQSLGQGLEFLIYFQGNSAPDKSGLPSDRFSAERTGGSVSTLTIQRTQQEDSAVYLCASSLAQGETYEQYFGPGTRLTVT.

The rearrangement uses TRBV11-2 and TRBJ1-6, with D hard to call. CDR3 length: 13 amino acids. V lost 5 bases, J lost 7 bases, and 9 bases lay in between. Germline V lookup: CDR1 SGHAT, CDR2 FQNNGV. This CDR3 reads CASSLSYNSPLHF. CDR3 in DNA: TGTGCCAGCAGCCTGAGCTACAATTCACCCCTCCACTTT.

This clone was detected only once. V usage is TRBV6-4 and J usage is TRBJ2-1; maybe TRBD2 (6 bases). The CDR3 loop spans 16 amino acids. In germline, CDR1 is MRHNA, CDR2 SNTAGT. Trimming cost V 3 bases and J 2 bases, with 14 bases left between them. The CDR3 reads CASSEAAGPPYNEQFF. The CDR3 DNA follows: TGTGCCAGCAGTGAGGCGGCGGGGCCTCCCTACAATGAGCAGTTCTTC.

This chain links TRBV19 with TRBJ2-3; D is unresolved. From germline, CDR1 is LNHDA and CDR2 SQIVND (reference sequence). CDR3 length equals 14 residues. The V end was cut by 5 bases, the J end by 0 bases, with 9 bases between. CDR3: CASSFGLSTDTQYF. CDR3 in DNA: TGTGCCAGTAGTTTCGGTCTTAGCACAGATACGCAGTATTTT.

The chain joins TRBV7-9 to TRBJ1-2, with 7 bases fitting TRBD1. The trim removed 5 bases at V and 4 bases at J, leaving 13 bases unmatched. The CDR3 spans 16 residues. Germline values: CDR1 SEHNR, CDR2 FQNEAQ (reference sequence). Here the CDR3 reads CASSGLRDRPPYGYTF. Here the CDR3 DNA reads TGTGCCAGCAGCGGACTCCGGGACAGACCTCCCTATGGCTACACCTTC.

The rearrangement links TRBV15 to TRBJ2-3, with 10 nucleotides matching TRBD2. Germline V lookup: CDR1 LNHNV, CDR2 YYDKDF (reference sequence). CDR3 length equals 16 residues. After removal of 1 base from V and 1 base from J, the junction contained 2 bases not matched to a gene. CDR3 DNA: TGTGCCACCAGCAGAGTAGCGGGAGGACGCACAGATACGCAGTATTTT. Translation gives CATSRVAGGRTDTQYF.

The gene calls are TRBV27 and TRBJ2-4; TRBD2 matches 10 bases. The CDR3 loop spans 16 amino acids. Trimming at V came to 2 bases and at J to 1 base, leaving 2 bases not matched to a gene. CDR1 is MNHEY, CDR2 SMNVEV, per germline (reference sequence). CDR3 amino acids: CASSLGTSAAKNIQYF. Written as DNA, the CDR3 is TGTGCCAGCAGTTTAGGGACTAGCGCGGCCAAAAACATTCAGTACTTC.

The chain employs TRBV2 and TRBJ1-5, with a possible D match to TRBD1 (5 bases). The CDR3 consists of 14 residues. Deletions cut 6 bases from V and 5 bases from J, with 14 bases between. Germline assignment: CDR1 SNHLY and CDR2 FYNNEI. CDR3 sequence (DNA): TGTGCCAGCAGAGGAGACAGAGATTATCAGCCCCAGCATTTT. It yields the protein CASRGDRDYQPQHF.

This chain connects TRBV12-3 or TRBV12-4 to TRBJ2-3, with TRBD2 as a possible D gene (6 bases). CDR3 length equals 12 residues. The V gene lost 7 bases and the J gene lost 14 bases, with 19 bases spanning the gap. The DNA for the CDR3 is TGTGCCAGCACCACCTGGGAGGAAAGGAGGTATTTT. Amino acids: CASTTWEERRYF.

The chain links TRBV5-4 to TRBJ1-6; TRBD1 aligns across 10 bases. Germline CDR1 is SGHNT and CDR2 is YYREEE (reference sequence). V was clipped by 4 bases and J by 13 bases; unmatched bases: 17. CDR3 length: 17 residues. As DNA, the CDR3 is TGTGCCAGCAGCCCAACCTCCGGGACAGGGGTAGGGGCGCCCCTCCACTTT. Translation: CASSPTSGTGVGAPLHF.

V is TRBV11-3 and J is TRBJ2-2; D gene ambiguous. Germline lookup yields CDR1 SGHNT and CDR2 YENEEA. The CDR3 runs to 15 residues. V was clipped by 1 base and J by 5 bases, with 11 bases between them. CDR3 loop: CASSLGVVVTGELFF. The DNA of the CDR3 is TGTGCCAGCAGCTTAGGAGTGGTCGTGACCGGGGAGCTGTTTTTT. Full variable domain (remainder filled in from reference TRBV11-3 and TRBJ2-2): EAGVVQSPRYKIIEKKQPVAFWCNPISGHNTLYWYLQNLGQGPELLIRYENEEAVDDSQLPKDRFSAERLKGVDSTLKIQPAELGDSAVYLCASSLGVVVTGELFFGEGSRLTVL.

The table lists this clone with a count of one. This chain connects TRBV7-9 to TRBJ2-5; D perhaps matches TRBD2 (5 bases). The germline CDR1 and CDR2 sequences are SEHNR and FQNEAQ (reference sequence). V lost 5 bases and J lost 4, with 17 bases in between. The CDR3 is 15 amino acids. In nucleotides, the CDR3 is TGTGCCAGCAGCCAAGGTTCCGGTGGAGGAGAGACCCAGTACTTC. As protein: CASSQGSGGGETQYF.

V is TRBV5-1 and J is TRBJ2-2; the D gene is possibly TRBD2 (5 bases). The CDR3 runs 16 residues. Germline-derived CDR1 and CDR2 are SGHRS and YFSETQ. Trimming cost V 2 bases and J 1 base, with 12 bases left between them. DNA for the CDR3: TGCGCCAGCAGCTTTAAGGGAGTTATGAACACCGGGGAGCTGTTTTTT. It specifies CASSFKGVMNTGELFF.

The V and J genes are TRBV6-5 and TRBJ2-7; a possible D gene is TRBD1 (5 bases). Between the trimmed V and J ends, which lost 6 bases and 6 bases, there was a span of 12 bases. CDR1 is MNHEY, CDR2 SVGAGI, per germline. CDR3 length equals 12 residues. CDR3 DNA sequence: TGTGCCAGCAGGACAGACATCCGCGAGCAGTACTTC. It yields the protein CASRTDIREQYF.

V usage is TRBV19 and J usage is TRBJ2-1; TRBD1 matches at 8 bases. The CDR3 is 15 residues long. CDR1 and CDR2 (germline): LNHDA, SQIVND (reference sequence). The junction had 13 bases not matched to a gene; V was cut back by 7 bases and J by 8 bases. In DNA form, the CDR3 reads TGTGCCAGTATCAACCACAGGGGGGATAGGGATGAGCAGTTCTTC. The encoded protein is CASINHRGDRDEQFF. Drawing the rest from reference TRBV19 and TRBJ2-1, the complete variable domain is DGGITQSPKYLFRKEGQNVTLSCEQNLNHDAMYWYRQDPGQGLRLIYYSQIVNDFQKGDIAEGYSVSREKKESFPLTVTSAQKNPTAFYLCASINHRGDRDEQFFGPGTRLTVL.

This chain uses TRBV7-2 with TRBJ1-5; D uncertain. With 5 bases removed from V and 4 bases from J, the gap between germline ends came to 6 bases. Per germline, CDR1 SGHTA and CDR2 FQGNSA. The CDR3 consists of 12 residues. CDR3 sequence (DNA): TGTGCCAGCAGCGGAGTAAATCAGCCCCAGCATTTT. Translating gives CASSGVNQPQHF.

The V gene is TRBV4-2, the J gene TRBJ1-4; TRBD1 aligns across 9 bases. The junction had 9 bases not matched to a gene; V was cut back by 0 bases and J by 7 bases. The CDR3 covers 17 residues. In germline, CDR1 is LGHNA, CDR2 YNFKEQ. Here the CDR3 DNA reads TGTGCCAGCAGCCAAGATGGAGCCGGGACAGGGAGTGAAAAACTGTTTTTT. It translates to CASSQDGAGTGSEKLFF.

This clone was observed a single time. This chain links TRBV27 with TRBJ2-2; 14 bases fit TRBD2. Germline CDR1 reads MNHEY; CDR2 reads SMNVEV (reference sequence). The CDR3 totals 18 residues. V gave up 3 bases and J gave up 2 bases; unmatched junction bases: 5. The CDR3 loop reads CASSLETSGRVNTGELFF. The CDR3, as DNA: TGTGCCAGCAGTTTGGAGACTAGCGGGAGGGTAAACACCGGGGAGCTGTTTTTT.

This chain links TRBV6-5 with TRBJ2-1; tentative D call: TRBD2 (5 bases). V was trimmed by 5 bases and J by 5 bases, leaving 13 bases between them. This CDR3 has 14 residues. CDR1 is MNHEY and CDR2 is SVGAGI in the germline V gene. The CDR3 nucleotides read TGTGCCAGCAGTCGCGGGTCGACCCACAATGAGCAGTTCTTC. Translating gives CASSRGSTHNEQFF.

The V call is TRBV3-1 (or the pseudogene TRBV3-2), the J call TRBJ2-1; 7 nucleotides agree with TRBD1. This CDR3 comprises 16 residues. The germline V gene encodes CDR1 LGHDT and CDR2 YNNKEL (reference sequence). The V gene end was trimmed by 4 bases and the J gene end by 2 bases; junction bases not matched to a gene: 8. In DNA, the CDR3 is TGTGCCAGCAGCCCGGACAGGAGCATTCCCTACAATGAGCAGTTCTTC. It translates to CASSPDRSIPYNEQFF.

The gene calls are TRBV10-3 and TRBJ1-2; D call uncertain. Germline lookup yields CDR1 ENHRY and CDR2 SYGVKD. The ends were cut back, 3 bases at V and 5 bases at J, with 7 bases in the middle. CDR3 size: 12 residues. CDR3 residues: CAISDSQYGYTF. As DNA, the CDR3 is TGTGCCATCAGTGATTCCCAATATGGCTACACCTTC.

The J gene is TRBJ1-2, the V gene TRBV29-1; D is uncertain. This CDR3 has 15 amino acids. Trimming cost V 4 bases and J 0 bases, with 15 bases left between them. Germline assignment: CDR1 SQVTM and CDR2 ANQGSEA. The CDR3 DNA is TGCAGCGTTGTTGCCCCAGGCAGGACTAACTATGGCTACACCTTC. Amino acids: CSVVAPGRTNYGYTF. The full variable domain, rest sourced from reference TRBV29-1 and TRBJ1-2, is SAVISQKPSRDICQRGTSLTIQCQVDSQVTMMFWYRQQPGQSLTLIATANQGSEATYESGFVIDKFPISRPNLTFSTLTVSNMSPEDSSIYLCSVVAPGRTNYGYTFGSGTRLTVV.

Notes on this clone: Other DNA sequences in this specimen translate into the identical CDR3. The J gene is TRBJ2-2, the V gene TRBV18; 7 bases match TRBD1. Trimming removed 3 bases from V and 1 base from J; junction bases left unmatched: 2. Germline values: CDR1 KGHSH, CDR2 LQKENI. The CDR3 contains 15 residues. The CDR3 bases are TGTGCCAGCTCACCTGGGACAGAGAACACCGGGGAGCTGTTTTTT. This sequence encodes CASSPGTENTGELFF.

This clone has more than one count but fewer than ten. The rearrangement links TRBV7-2 to TRBJ2-1; 8 nucleotides agree with TRBD2. The CDR3 is 15 amino acids. V was clipped by 5 bases and J by 2 bases; unmatched bases: 5. The germline gives CDR1 SGHTA, CDR2 FQGNSA. CDR3 protein: CASSVSGVTYNEQFF. The CDR3 DNA reads TGTGCCAGCAGCGTTAGCGGGGTCACCTACAATGAGCAGTTCTTC.

The V gene is TRBV7-9, the J gene TRBJ1-2; D unclear. Trimming removed 7 bases from V and 8 bases from J, with 20 bases in between. CDR3 size: 14 residues. Germline V gene lookup returns CDR1 SEHNR and CDR2 FQNEAQ (reference sequence). As DNA, the CDR3 is TGTGCCAGCAACCTCGACATATTCGGGAGAGGCTACACCTTC. Protein: CASNLDIFGRGYTF.